The rows below give T cell receptor beta chains drawn from one sample of a study of blood T cell repertoires in COVID-19. TCRdb's table, derived via immunoSEQ multiplex PCR, lists solely in-frame clones and lacks some. The table lists more than 95,000 clones, about 87% of them singletons, with 10% to 15% in the top ten. Sequences were obtained from peripheral blood. The receptors derive from a human donor in a cohort sampled during active or convalescent COVID-19. Each CDR3 is given without its conserved first and last residue.

V gene: TRBV6-2/TRBV6-3
CDR3 protein: ASSYPDRGQPQH

V gene: TRBV5-4
CDR3 protein: ASSRRGLWSYNEQF

V gene: TRBV11-3
CDR3 protein: ASSLMRVSREGETQY

V gene: TRBV15
CDR3 protein: ATSREVGGGYT

V gene: TRBV7-6
CDR3 protein: ASSRDSWRGNQPQH

V gene: TRBV3-1/TRBV3-2
CDR3 protein: ASSLPGVNTEAF

V gene: TRBV24-1
CDR3 protein: ATSAPGNEKLF

V gene: TRBV6-1
CDR3 protein: ASSEKTGTGREKLF

V gene: TRBV11-3
CDR3 protein: ASSLRAGPLAGESTDTQY

V gene: TRBV27
CDR3 protein: ASREAGRYGYT

V gene: TRBV5-4
CDR3 protein: ASSLLGTAAYEQY

V gene: TRBV5-1
CDR3 protein: ASSLDAANQPQH

V gene: TRBV6-5
CDR3 protein: ASSYMADSPLH

V gene: TRBV19
CDR3 protein: ASSIQGIELKLF

V gene: TRBV30
CDR3 protein: AWSPGSGGRQPQH

V gene: TRBV29-1
CDR3 protein: SVPPTGGSNYGYT

V gene: TRBV28
CDR3 protein: ASSLTGQGWETQY

V gene: TRBV11-2
CDR3 protein: ASSLQRLADTQY

V gene: TRBV28
CDR3 protein: ASRRGGSGGLNNEQF

V gene: TRBV27
CDR3 protein: ASSLMRGETQY

V gene: TRBV27
CDR3 protein: ASSLQGAGETQY

V gene: TRBV3-1/TRBV3-2
CDR3 protein: ASSQTGRGTEAF

V gene: TRBV29-1
CDR3 protein: SVGTPYTGELF

V gene: TRBV11-3
CDR3 protein: ASSLGRVTDEAF

V gene: TRBV5-5
CDR3 protein: ASSLGDRGHGYT

V gene: TRBV19
CDR3 protein: ASSTGQGVETQY

V gene: TRBV10-3
CDR3 protein: AISESESLTIYGYT

V gene: TRBV19
CDR3 protein: ASSIRTAHNSPLH

V gene: TRBV12-3/TRBV12-4
CDR3 protein: ASSLNWAQLF

V gene: TRBV15
CDR3 protein: ATSRVVEGNTEAF

V gene: TRBV11-2
CDR3 protein: ASRTTSGGLTGELF

V gene: TRBV4-3
CDR3 protein: ASSQELAGATYEQY

V gene: TRBV5-6
CDR3 protein: ASSMYSMTGGNTEAF

V gene: TRBV19
CDR3 protein: ASSIQGQPQH

V gene: TRBV30
CDR3 protein: AWSPGMNTGELF

V gene: TRBV18
CDR3 protein: ASSRRVPFGYT

V gene: TRBV28
CDR3 protein: ASSGGQGGSYNSPLH

V gene: TRBV4-1
CDR3 protein: ASSQDRSRVGDTIY

V gene: TRBV5-1
CDR3 protein: ASSLAGTGTGGSYEQY

V gene: TRBV16
CDR3 protein: ASSQRDRGDTEAF

V gene: TRBV19
CDR3 protein: ASRPGGSYNSPLH

V gene: TRBV6-1
CDR3 protein: ASSEARRTQY

V gene: TRBV11-2
CDR3 protein: ASSSGITGELF

V gene: TRBV5-1
CDR3 protein: ASARDTATEQY

V gene: TRBV2
CDR3 protein: ASGPGLATNEQF

V gene: TRBV19
CDR3 protein: ASRPKDRGLRPTTTGELF

V gene: TRBV24-1
CDR3 protein: ATSGRGGGYT

V gene: TRBV5-1
CDR3 protein: ASSPSTGGQETQY

V gene: TRBV7-2
CDR3 protein: ASSLVGRGLTEAF